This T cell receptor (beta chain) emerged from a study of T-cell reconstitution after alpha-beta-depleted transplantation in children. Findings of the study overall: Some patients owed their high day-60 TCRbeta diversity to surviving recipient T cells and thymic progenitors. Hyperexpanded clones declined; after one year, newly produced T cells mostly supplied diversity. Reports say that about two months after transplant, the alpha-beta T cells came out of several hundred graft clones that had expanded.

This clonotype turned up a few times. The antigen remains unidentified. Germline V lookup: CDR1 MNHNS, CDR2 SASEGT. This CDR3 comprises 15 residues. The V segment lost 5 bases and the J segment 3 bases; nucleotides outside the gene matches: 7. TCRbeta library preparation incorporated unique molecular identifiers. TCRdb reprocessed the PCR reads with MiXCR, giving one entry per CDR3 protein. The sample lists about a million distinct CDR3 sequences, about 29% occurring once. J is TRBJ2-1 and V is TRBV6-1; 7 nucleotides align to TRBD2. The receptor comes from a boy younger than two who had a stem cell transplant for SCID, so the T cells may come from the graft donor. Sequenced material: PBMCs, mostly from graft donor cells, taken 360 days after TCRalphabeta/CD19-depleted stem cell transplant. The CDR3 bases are TGTGCCAGCAGTAATCTAGCGGCTGACTACAATGAGCAGTTCTTC. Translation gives CASSNLAADYNEQFF.